This entry lists 27 T cell receptor beta chains sequenced from one sample in a study of tumor-infiltrating lymphocytes in oesophageal squamous cell carcinoma listed by TCRdb under 2016. Library construction relied on PCR. Data came from an Illumina HiSeq 2000. The public sequencing data were trimmed at Q25 with fastp and processed into clonotypes with MiXCR by TCRdb, which kept only in-frame beta chains. Rows with one shared CDR3 protein collapse into an entry with the most common genes and DNA. For this sample the table gives around 12,000 distinct CDR3 sequences, of which about three fifths were detected only once. Approximately 30% of the sample rests with the top ten. Sample: esophageal tumor tissue. These receptors all come from a female donor with esophageal squamous cell carcinoma.

J is TRBJ2-7 and V is TRBV7-6; 12 nucleotides align to TRBD2. The last part of the DNA fits TRBJ2-1 better; the J call may be wrong. This CDR3 contains 18 residues. The germline gives CDR1 SGHVS, CDR2 FNYEAQ. For the CDR3, the DNA is TGTGCCAGCAGCTTAACGCGGCCTAGCGGGAGGGCCGGGAATGAGCAGTTCTTC. This encodes CASSLTRPSGRAGNEQFF.

Remarks on this clonotype: This may be a read error, as it is one base from a much larger clone. The J gene is TRBJ1-5, the V gene TRBV7-2; the D gene is possibly TRBD1 (6 bases). CDR3 length: 15 amino acids. Germline-derived CDR1 and CDR2 are SGHTA and FQGNSA. The CDR3 sequence: CASSLAGHTNQPKHF. The CDR3 bases are TGTGCCAGCAGCTTAGCGGGACATACTAATCAGCCCAAGCATTTT.

Only a few counts were recorded for this clonotype. The rearrangement uses TRBV7-3 and TRBJ2-1; 9 positions agree with TRBD2. The germline CDR1 and CDR2 sequences are SGHTA and FQGTGA. Losses at the gene ends were 3 bases for V and 5 bases for J; bases not matched to a gene: 5. The CDR3 length is 15 residues. CDR3 bases: TGTGCCAGCAGCTTGGCGGGAGGGAGGCACAATGAGCAGTTCTTC. It codes for CASSLAGGRHNEQFF.

This sequence joins TRBV12-3 or TRBV12-4 and TRBJ2-7, with D tentatively TRBD2 (6 bases). TRBJ2-4 explains the end of the DNA better; the J call may be wrong. The CDR3 is 13 amino acids. CDR3 sequence reads: CASSSPSSDIQYF. In DNA, the CDR3 is TGTGCCAGCAGCAGTCCATCTAGCGACATTCAGTACTTC.

The chain joins TRBV7-3 to TRBJ2-2, with TRBD1 matching over 8 bases. Unmatched junction bases numbered 1, after V lost 4 bases and J lost 6 bases. The germline V gene has CDR1 SGHTA and CDR2 FQGTGA. This CDR3 contains 13 residues. The CDR3 region is CASSSTGAGELFF. As DNA, the CDR3 is TGTGCCAGCAGCTCGACAGGGGCCGGGGAGCTGTTTTTT. The variable domain in full, completed from reference TRBV7-3 and TRBJ2-2, reads GAGVSQTPSNKVTEKGKYVELRCDPISGHTALYWYRQSLGQGPEFLIYFQGTGAADDSGLPNDRFFAVRPEGSVSTLKIQRTERGDSAVYLCASSSTGAGELFFGEGSRLTVL.

CDR3 sequence: CASSLTQGASYNEQFF. The DNA for the CDR3 is TGTGCCAGCAGTTTGACTCAGGGGGCCTCCTACAATGAGCAGTTCTTC. V gene TRBV6-2 or TRBV6-3 combines with J gene TRBJ2-1; 8 bases are shared with TRBD1. CDR1 is MNHEY, CDR2 SVGEGT, per germline. The CDR3 extends over 16 amino acids. The trim removed 4 bases at V and 0 bases at J, leaving 5 bases unmatched.

The CDR3 loop reads CASSLKRNNEQFF. CDR3 in DNA: TGTGCCAGCAGTTTAAAGCGGAACAATGAGCAGTTCTTC. V is TRBV12-3 or TRBV12-4 and J is TRBJ2-1, with D perhaps TRBD2 (5 bases). Trimming shortened V by 2 bases and J by 5 bases, and 7 bases separated the two germline ends. The CDR3 consists of 13 residues.

The rearrangement links TRBV7-2 to TRBJ2-3; 9 bases align to TRBD1. The last part of the DNA fits TRBJ1-2 better; the J call may be wrong. Germline values: CDR1 SGHTA, CDR2 FQGNSA. This CDR3 spans 16 amino acids. CDR3 loop: CASSLGPTGGAKGYTF. The CDR3 DNA sequence: TGTGCCAGCAGCTTAGGGCCCACAGGGGGCGCGAAAGGCTACACCTTC.

This chain joins TRBV7-2 and TRBJ2-7; 8 positions match TRBD1. The CDR3 has 12 amino acids. The V gene end was trimmed by 5 bases and the J gene end by 7 bases; junction bases not matched to a gene: 4. Germline V lookup: CDR1 SGHTA, CDR2 FQGNSA. The CDR3 sequence: CASSAGQGEQYF. CDR3 DNA sequence: TGTGCCAGCAGCGCCGGACAGGGAGAGCAGTACTTC.

The rearrangement links TRBV11-2 to TRBJ2-3, with TRBD2 matching over 8 bases. The DNA matches TRBJ2-7 better at its end, which makes the J call doubtful. Germline CDR1 is SGHAT and CDR2 is FQNNGV. CDR3 length: 15 residues. DNA for the CDR3: TGTGCCAGCAGCTTAAGGCAAGCGGGAGAGCGGGAGCAGTACTTC. It yields the protein CASSLRQAGEREQYF.

This clonotype has only a few counts. The J gene is TRBJ2-1, the V gene TRBV7-2; TRBD2 matches 11 bases. This CDR3 is 16 amino acids long. Germline V CDR1 and CDR2: SGHTA, FQGNSA. J lost 4 bases, V lost 6 bases, and 8 bases had no gene match. CDR3 nucleotides: TGTGCCAGCAGGAATAGCGGGAGGGCCACGTACAATGAGCAGTTCTTC. Amino acid sequence: CASRNSGRATYNEQFF.

This chain uses TRBV10-3 with TRBJ2-5, with TRBD1 matching 7 bases. The tail of the sequence fits TRBJ2-7 better, so the J call may be wrong. The germline CDR1 and CDR2 sequences are ENHRY and SYGVKD. The CDR3 spans 14 residues. The CDR3: CAISERGQLYEQYF. The CDR3, as DNA: TGTGCCATCAGTGAGAGGGGACAGCTGTACGAGCAGTACTTC.

V gene TRBV27 combines with J gene TRBJ1-2; perhaps TRBD1 as D (5 bases). The CDR3 extends over 11 amino acids. The germline V gene has CDR1 MNHEY and CDR2 SMNVEV (reference sequence). V lost 8 bases and J 4 bases, leaving 8 bases between the germline ends. Here the CDR3 DNA reads TGTGCCAGCGCCGACAGCTATGGCTACACCTTC. Protein: CASADSYGYTF.

As concerns this clonotype: One junction end disagrees with the germline gene, perhaps due to a read error. This chain uses TRBV6-1 with TRBJ2-1, with D unresolved. The J call may not be correct, given that the DNA end is closer to TRBJ2-7. Per germline, CDR1 MNHNS and CDR2 SASEGT. The CDR3 is 15 residues long. DNA of the CDR3: TGTGCCAGCAGAGAAGGGATCTCCTACTCCTACGAGCAGTACTTC. Translating gives CASREGISYSYEQYF.

The genes are TRBV11-2 and TRBJ2-3; no firm D call. Germline CDR1 reads SGHAT; CDR2 reads FQNNGV. This CDR3 comprises 12 residues. Trimming cost V 5 bases and J 4 bases, with 7 bases left between them. CDR3 bases: TGTGCCAGCAGCCAAGCGTCAGATACGCAGTATTTT. Translating it yields CASSQASDTQYF.

This clonotype was recorded at least ten times. V is TRBV4-3 and J is TRBJ2-7; the D gene is possibly TRBD2 (5 bases). Germline V gives CDR1 LGHNA, CDR2 YSLEER. Trimming stripped 0 bases from V and 4 bases from J, with 13 bases between. The CDR3 is 15 amino acids. CDR3 residues: CASSQDRGLGYEQYF. CDR3 nucleotides: TGCGCCAGCAGCCAAGATCGAGGGTTGGGATACGAGCAGTACTTC.

This rearrangement joins TRBV7-2 to TRBJ2-3, with 7 bases aligning to TRBD2. The CDR3 totals 14 residues. The germline V gene encodes CDR1 SGHTA and CDR2 FQGNSA. The junction had 11 bases not matched to a gene; V was cut back by 11 bases and J by 3 bases. CDR3 DNA sequence: TGTGCCTCCGGGGGGAGACCCACAACAGATACGCAGTATTTT. Its protein is CASGGRPTTDTQYF.

The V call is TRBV7-2, the J call TRBJ2-3, with 7 bases that match TRBD2. CDR3 length: 14 residues. Trimming removed 4 bases from V and 0 bases from J; junction bases left unmatched: 1. Per the germline V gene, CDR1 is SGHTA and CDR2 is FQGNSA. The CDR3 DNA reads as TGTGCCAGCAGCTGGGGAGGGAGCACAGATACGCAGTATTTT. The encoded protein is CASSWGGSTDTQYF.

The chain recombines TRBV7-8 with TRBJ1-1; D is perhaps TRBD1 (5 bases). The V and J ends lost 0 bases and 6 bases respectively, with 11 bases between them. The CDR3 spans 14 residues. CDR1 and CDR2 from the germline V gene are SGHVS and FQNEAQ. The CDR3 nucleotides read TGTGCCAGCAGCTTAGCTGTGACAGCCGCTGAAGCTTTCTTT. This sequence encodes CASSLAVTAAEAFF.

This clonotype was observed a few times. The CDR3 carries no conserved terminal phenylalanine or tryptophan, so it likely arises from a read error. The DNA is left out, because the CDR3 cannot be placed on it with certainty; the CDR3 is given as TCRdb lists it. The chain uses TRBV7-2 and TRBJ2-3; TRBD1 was called by the table and not checked on the DNA. The CDR3 comprises 17 residues, both ends counted. Germline CDR1 and CDR2: SGHTA and FQGNSA. The CDR3 loop reads CASSLRTGRNDEQFFGP.

The chain links TRBV4-1 to TRBJ2-5, with no clear D. The J call is uncertain, as TRBJ2-7 better fits the DNA end. Germline CDR1 is MGHRA and CDR2 is YSYEKL. This CDR3 comprises 11 residues. The CDR3 region is CASSSDYEQYF. In DNA form, the CDR3 reads TGCGCCAGCAGCTCTGACTACGAGCAGTACTTC.

The gene calls are TRBV7-6 and TRBJ2-7; 11 bases line up with TRBD2. With the DNA end fitting TRBJ2-5 better, the J assignment may be wrong. This CDR3 has 16 residues. Germline CDR1 and CDR2: SGHVS and FNYEAQ. The CDR3, as DNA: TGTGCCAGCAGCGGTTCCGGGACTAGCGGTCAAGAGACCCAGTACTTC. It translates to CASSGSGTSGQETQYF.

This clonotype has just a few counts. The chain is built from TRBV7-2 and TRBJ2-1; the match to TRBD2 covers 8 bases. The DNA end lines up better with TRBJ2-3; the J call may be wrong. CDR3 length: 14 residues. The germline V gene encodes CDR1 SGHTA and CDR2 FQGNSA. The CDR3 sequence is CASSFGAGAYEQYF. The CDR3 nucleotides read TGTGCCAGCAGCTTCGGAGCGGGAGCTTACGAGCAGTATTTT.

The CDR3 region is CASSHSGSLDEQFF. CDR3 in DNA: TGTGCCAGCAGTCATAGCGGGAGTTTGGATGAGCAGTTCTTC. The chain combines TRBV7-4 with TRBJ2-4, with 9 bases lining up with TRBD2. Gene TRBJ2-1 matches the end of the DNA better, so the J call may be wrong. Looked up from germline, CDR1 is SGHVT and CDR2 is SQSDAQ. The CDR3 length is 14 residues.

The V call is TRBV6-2 or TRBV6-3, the J call TRBJ2-1, with TRBD1 matching over 11 bases. The assigned J gene may be wrong: the sequence end matches TRBJ2-7 better. The CDR3 extends over 14 amino acids. CDR1 MNHEY and CDR2 SVGEGT come from the germline V gene. The CDR3 protein is CASSLGTGGYEQYF. In nucleotides, the CDR3 is TGTGCCAGCAGTCTGGGGACAGGGGGCTACGAGCAGTACTTC.

This clonotype was picked up many times. This chain links TRBV2 with TRBJ1-2; D is undetermined. Between the trimmed V and J ends, which lost 1 base and 4 bases, there was a span of 7 bases. Germline loops: CDR1 SNHLY, CDR2 FYNNEI. There are 13 residues in the CDR3. The CDR3 DNA reads as TGTGCCAGCAGTGAAGGAATAACCTATGGCTACACCTTC. Protein product: CASSEGITYGYTF.

This chain joins TRBV28 and TRBJ2-5, with TRBD2 as a possible D gene (5 bases). The assigned J gene may be wrong: the sequence end matches TRBJ2-7 better. The CDR3 extends over 15 amino acids. CDR1 and CDR2 (germline): MDHEN, SYDVKM. The CDR3: CASSLIEGVRYEQYF. The CDR3 DNA reads as TGTGCCAGCAGTTTAATCGAGGGAGTAAGGTACGAGCAGTACTTC.